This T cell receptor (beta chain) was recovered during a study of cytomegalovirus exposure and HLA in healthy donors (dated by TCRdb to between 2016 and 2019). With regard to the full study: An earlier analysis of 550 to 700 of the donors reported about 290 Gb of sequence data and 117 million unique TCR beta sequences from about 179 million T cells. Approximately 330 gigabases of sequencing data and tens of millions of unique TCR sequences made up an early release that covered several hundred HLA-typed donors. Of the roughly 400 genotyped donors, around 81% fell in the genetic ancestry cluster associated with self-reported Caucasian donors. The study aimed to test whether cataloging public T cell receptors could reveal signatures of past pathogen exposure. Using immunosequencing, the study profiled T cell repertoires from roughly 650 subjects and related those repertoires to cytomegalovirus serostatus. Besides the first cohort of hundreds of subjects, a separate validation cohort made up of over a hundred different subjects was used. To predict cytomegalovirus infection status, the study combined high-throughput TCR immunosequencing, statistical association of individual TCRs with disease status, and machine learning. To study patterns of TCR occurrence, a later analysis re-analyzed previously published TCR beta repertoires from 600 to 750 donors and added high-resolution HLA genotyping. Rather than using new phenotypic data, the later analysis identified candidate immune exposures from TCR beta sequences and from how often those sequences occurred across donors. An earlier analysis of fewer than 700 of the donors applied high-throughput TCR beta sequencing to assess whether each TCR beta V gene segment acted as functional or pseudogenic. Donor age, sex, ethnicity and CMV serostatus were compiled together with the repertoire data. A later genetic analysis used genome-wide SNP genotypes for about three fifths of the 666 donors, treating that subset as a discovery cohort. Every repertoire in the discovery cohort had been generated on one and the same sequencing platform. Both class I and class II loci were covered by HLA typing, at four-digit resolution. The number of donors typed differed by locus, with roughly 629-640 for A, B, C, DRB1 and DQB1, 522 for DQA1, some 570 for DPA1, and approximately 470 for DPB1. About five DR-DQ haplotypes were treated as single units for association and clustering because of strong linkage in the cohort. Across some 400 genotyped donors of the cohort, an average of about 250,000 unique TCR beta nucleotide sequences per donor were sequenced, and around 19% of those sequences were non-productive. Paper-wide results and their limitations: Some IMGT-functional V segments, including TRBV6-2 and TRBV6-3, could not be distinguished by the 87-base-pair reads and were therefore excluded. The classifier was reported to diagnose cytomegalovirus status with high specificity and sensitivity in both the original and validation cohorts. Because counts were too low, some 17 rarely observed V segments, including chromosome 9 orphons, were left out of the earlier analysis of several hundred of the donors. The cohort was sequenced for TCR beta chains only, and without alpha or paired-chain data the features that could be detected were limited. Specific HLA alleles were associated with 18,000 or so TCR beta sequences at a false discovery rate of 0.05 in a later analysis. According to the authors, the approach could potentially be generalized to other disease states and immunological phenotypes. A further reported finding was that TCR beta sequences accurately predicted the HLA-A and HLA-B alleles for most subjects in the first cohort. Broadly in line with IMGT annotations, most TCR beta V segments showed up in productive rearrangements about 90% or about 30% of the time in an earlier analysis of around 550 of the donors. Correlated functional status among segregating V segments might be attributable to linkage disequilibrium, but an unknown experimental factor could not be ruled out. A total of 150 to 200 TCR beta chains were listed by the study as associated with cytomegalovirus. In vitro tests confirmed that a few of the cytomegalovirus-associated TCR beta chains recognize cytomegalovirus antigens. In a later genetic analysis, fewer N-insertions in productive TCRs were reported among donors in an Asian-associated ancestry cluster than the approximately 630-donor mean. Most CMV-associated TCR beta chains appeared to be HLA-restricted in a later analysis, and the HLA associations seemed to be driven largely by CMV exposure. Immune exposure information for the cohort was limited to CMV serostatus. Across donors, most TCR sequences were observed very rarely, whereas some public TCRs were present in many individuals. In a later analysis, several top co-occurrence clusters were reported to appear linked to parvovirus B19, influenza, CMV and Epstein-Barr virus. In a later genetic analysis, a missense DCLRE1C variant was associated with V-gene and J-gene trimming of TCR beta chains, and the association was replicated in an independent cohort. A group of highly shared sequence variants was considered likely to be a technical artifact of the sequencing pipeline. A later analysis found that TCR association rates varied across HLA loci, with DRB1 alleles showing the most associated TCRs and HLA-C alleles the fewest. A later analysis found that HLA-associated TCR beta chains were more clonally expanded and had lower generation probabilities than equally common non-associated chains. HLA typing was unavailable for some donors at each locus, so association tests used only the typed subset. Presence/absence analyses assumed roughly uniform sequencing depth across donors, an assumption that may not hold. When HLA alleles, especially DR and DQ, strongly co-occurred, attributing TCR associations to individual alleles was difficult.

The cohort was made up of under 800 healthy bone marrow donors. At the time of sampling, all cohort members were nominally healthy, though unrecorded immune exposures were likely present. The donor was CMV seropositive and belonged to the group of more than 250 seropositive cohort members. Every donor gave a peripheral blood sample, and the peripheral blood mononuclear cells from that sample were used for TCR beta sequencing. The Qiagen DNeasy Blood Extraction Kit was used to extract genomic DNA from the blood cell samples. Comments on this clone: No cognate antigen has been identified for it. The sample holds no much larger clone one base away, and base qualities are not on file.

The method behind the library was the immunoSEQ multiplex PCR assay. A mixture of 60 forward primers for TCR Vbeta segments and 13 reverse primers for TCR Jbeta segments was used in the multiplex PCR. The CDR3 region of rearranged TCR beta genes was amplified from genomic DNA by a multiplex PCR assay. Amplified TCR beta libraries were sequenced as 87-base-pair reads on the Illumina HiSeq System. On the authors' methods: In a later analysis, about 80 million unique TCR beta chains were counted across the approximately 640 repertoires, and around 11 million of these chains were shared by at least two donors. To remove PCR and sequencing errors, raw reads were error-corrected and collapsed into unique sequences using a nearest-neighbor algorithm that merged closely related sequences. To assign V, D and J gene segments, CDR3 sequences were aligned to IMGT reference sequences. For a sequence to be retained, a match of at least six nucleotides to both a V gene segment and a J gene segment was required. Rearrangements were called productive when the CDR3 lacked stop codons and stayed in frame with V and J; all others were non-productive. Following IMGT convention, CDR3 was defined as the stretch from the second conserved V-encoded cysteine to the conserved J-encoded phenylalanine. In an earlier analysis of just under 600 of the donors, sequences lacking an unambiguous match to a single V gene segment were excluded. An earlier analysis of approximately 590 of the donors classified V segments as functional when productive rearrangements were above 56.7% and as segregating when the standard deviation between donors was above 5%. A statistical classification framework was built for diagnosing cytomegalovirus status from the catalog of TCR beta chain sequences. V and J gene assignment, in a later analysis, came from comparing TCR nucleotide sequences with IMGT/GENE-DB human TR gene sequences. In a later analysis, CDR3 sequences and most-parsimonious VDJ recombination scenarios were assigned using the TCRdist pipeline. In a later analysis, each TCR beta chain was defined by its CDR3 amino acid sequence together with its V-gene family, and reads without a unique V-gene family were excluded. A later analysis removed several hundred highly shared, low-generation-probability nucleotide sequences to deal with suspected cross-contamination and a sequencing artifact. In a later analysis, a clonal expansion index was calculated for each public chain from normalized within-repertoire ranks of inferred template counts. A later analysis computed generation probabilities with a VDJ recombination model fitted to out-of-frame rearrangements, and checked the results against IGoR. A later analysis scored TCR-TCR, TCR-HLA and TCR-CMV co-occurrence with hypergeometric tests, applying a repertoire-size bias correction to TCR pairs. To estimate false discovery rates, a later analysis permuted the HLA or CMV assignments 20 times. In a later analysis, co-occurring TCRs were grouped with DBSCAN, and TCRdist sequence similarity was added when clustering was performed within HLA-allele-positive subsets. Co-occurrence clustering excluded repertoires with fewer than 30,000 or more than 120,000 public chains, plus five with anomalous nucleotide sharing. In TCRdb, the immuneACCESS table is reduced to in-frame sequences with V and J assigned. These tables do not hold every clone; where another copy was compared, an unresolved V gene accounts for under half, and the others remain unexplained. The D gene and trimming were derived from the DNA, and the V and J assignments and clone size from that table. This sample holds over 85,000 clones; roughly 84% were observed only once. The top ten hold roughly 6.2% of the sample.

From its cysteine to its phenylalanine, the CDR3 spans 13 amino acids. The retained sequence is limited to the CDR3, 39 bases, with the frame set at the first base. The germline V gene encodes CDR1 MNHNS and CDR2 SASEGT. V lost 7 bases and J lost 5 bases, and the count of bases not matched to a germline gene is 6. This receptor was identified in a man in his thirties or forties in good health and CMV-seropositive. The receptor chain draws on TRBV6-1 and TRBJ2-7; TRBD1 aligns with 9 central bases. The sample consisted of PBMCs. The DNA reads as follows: TGTGCCAGCATGTTGGACAGGGGACACGAGCAGTACTTC. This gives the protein CASMLDRGHEQYF.